One and the same sample provided the 16 T cell receptor beta chains below, sequenced in a study of T-cell reconstitution after alpha-beta-depleted transplantation in children. Unique molecular identifiers tagged the TCRbeta library. TCRdb re-analysed the PCR reads in MiXCR, keeping a single row per CDR3 protein. The sample lists fewer than 400,000 distinct CDR3 sequences, approximately 23% occurring once. Sample: PBMCs, mostly from graft donor cells, taken 180 days after TCRalphabeta/CD19-depleted stem cell transplant. The source of these receptors is a male patient under 18 who had a stem cell transplant for acute lymphoblastic leukemia, so the T cells may come from the graft donor.

The rearrangement links TRBV7-6 to TRBJ2-2; TRBD2 aligns across 15 bases. The V gene's germline CDR1 is SGHVS and CDR2 FNYEAQ. Trimming cost V 4 bases and J 10 bases; bases outside gene matches: 10. This CDR3 is built from 17 residues. The CDR3 spells CASSSVMGLAGGPELFF. CDR3 coding DNA: TGTGCCAGCAGCTCCGTGATGGGACTAGCGGGAGGCCCGGAGCTGTTTTTT.

This clonotype was picked up a small number of times. The gene calls are TRBV7-9 and TRBJ2-6; either TRBD1 or TRBD2 may supply D (6 bases each). Trimming stripped 0 bases from V and 4 bases from J, with 13 bases between. The CDR3 is 17 amino acids. CDR1 and CDR2 from the germline V gene are SEHNR and FQNEAQ (reference sequence). The CDR3 spells CASSLAYRGPGANVLTF. The CDR3, as DNA: TGTGCCAGCAGCTTAGCCTACCGGGGGCCCGGGGCCAACGTCCTGACTTTC.

The chain is built from TRBV19 and TRBJ1-5; D gene ambiguous. CDR3 size: 13 residues. Trimming cost V 5 bases and J 7 bases, with 12 bases left between them. CDR1 is LNHDA and CDR2 is SQIVND in the germline V gene (reference sequence). CDR3 amino acids: CASSGGFGQPQHF. CDR3 DNA: TGTGCCAGTAGTGGCGGGTTCGGGCAGCCCCAGCATTTT.

This clonotype was counted only a few times. This chain links TRBV15 with TRBJ2-7; possible D gene TRBD1, 5 bases. The CDR3 length is 14 residues. The V gene's germline CDR1 is LNHNV and CDR2 YYDKDF (reference sequence). V was pared by 0 bases and J by 2 bases, with 8 bases between. CDR3: CATSRDGATYEQYF. CDR3 DNA sequence: TGTGCCACCAGCAGAGATGGGGCGACCTACGAGCAGTACTTC.

In its sample, this clonotype was seen many times. The J gene is TRBJ2-1, the V gene TRBV4-1, with 11 bases lining up with TRBD1. The CDR3 spans 17 residues. The ends lost 1 base at V and 5 bases at J; junction bases unmatched: 7. Germline lookup yields CDR1 MGHRA and CDR2 YSYEKL. The CDR3, as DNA: TGCGCCAGCAGCCAAGCGAGGCGGGACAGGGGGAACAATGAGCAGTTCTTC. This translates into CASSQARRDRGNNEQFF.

J is TRBJ2-1 and V is TRBV21-1; the D call in the table, TRBD2, was not verified against the DNA. TRBV21-1 counts as a pseudogene. The CDR3 runs 17 residues. CDR3: CASVTRTSGAGGHEQFF. The CDR3 DNA reads TGTGCCAGCGTCACACGGACTAGTGGGGCGGGTGGGCATGAGCAGTTCTTC.

This sequence joins TRBV13 and TRBJ2-4, with 9 bases lining up with TRBD2. With 3 bases clipped from V and 3 bases from J, the junction kept 15 bases outside the gene matches. The CDR3 has 19 amino acids. The germline V gene has CDR1 PRHDT and CDR2 FYEKMQ (reference sequence). The CDR3 DNA reads TGTGCCAGCAGCTTTTTTCCTAGCGGGGAGTTTTTTGACAAAAACATTCAGTACTTC. Protein sequence: CASSFFPSGEFFDKNIQYF.

CDR3 in amino acids: CASSDRKSYNEQFF. For the CDR3, the DNA is TGTGCCAGCAGCGACCGGAAATCCTACAATGAGCAGTTCTTC. This chain links TRBV5-5 with TRBJ2-1; D is unclear. The germline gives CDR1 SGHKS, CDR2 YYEKEE (reference sequence). V was pared by 4 bases and J by 1 base, with 9 bases between. There are 14 residues in the CDR3.

The DNA of the CDR3 is TGTGCCAGCAGCGTAGTCCCCACTGGGGCGACAGATACGCAGTATTTT. The encoded protein is CASSVVPTGATDTQYF. The rearrangement links TRBV9 to TRBJ2-3; TRBD1 might be the D (5 bases). V was pared by 0 bases and J by 3 bases, with 14 bases between. CDR3 size: 16 residues. Looked up from germline, CDR1 is SGDLS and CDR2 is YYNGEE.

A few counts support this clonotype. The gene calls are TRBV6-5 and TRBJ1-2; possibly TRBD1 for D (6 bases). The CDR3 contains 16 residues. The germline V and J ends were trimmed by 6 bases and 6 bases, with 23 bases remaining between them. Germline lookup yields CDR1 MNHEY and CDR2 SVGAGI. The CDR3 region is CASRSGGRGVENGYTF. The CDR3 coding sequence is TGTGCCAGCAGGTCTGGGGGGCGCGGGGTTGAGAATGGCTACACCTTC.

The J gene is TRBJ2-5, the V gene TRBV7-9; a weak D match, TRBD2 (5 bases). This CDR3 comprises 15 residues. Germline V gene sequence: CDR1 SEHNR, CDR2 FQNEAQ (reference sequence). Trimming took off 1 base at V and 3 bases at J, with 12 bases between the two ends. This chain's CDR3 is CASSLGGHPEETQYF. CDR3 DNA sequence: TGTGCCAGCAGCTTAGGCGGGCACCCTGAAGAGACCCAGTACTTC.

This rearrangement joins TRBV7-8 to TRBJ2-1, with D perhaps assigned TRBD1 or TRBD2 (5 bases each). Germline values: CDR1 SGHVS, CDR2 FQNEAQ. This CDR3 is 12 amino acids long. The V end was cut by 5 bases, the J end by 15 bases, with 17 bases between. The CDR3 is CASSERGDSRFF. The CDR3 region has the DNA TGTGCCAGCAGCGAGAGGGGCGACTCCCGGTTCTTC.

The chain is built from TRBV20-1 and TRBJ2-1; 7 bases are a match to TRBD2. The CDR3 totals 15 residues. The trim removed 0 bases at V and 5 bases at J, leaving 7 bases unmatched. The germline gives CDR1 DFQATT, CDR2 SNEGSKA (reference sequence). The CDR3: CSARDYQAGHNEQFF. CDR3 coding DNA: TGCAGTGCTAGAGATTACCAAGCGGGGCACAATGAGCAGTTCTTC.

The chain joins TRBV10-3 to TRBJ2-1, with D perhaps TRBD1 or TRBD2 (7 bases each). Trimming took off 5 bases at V and 4 bases at J, with 18 bases between the two ends. CDR3 length: 16 residues. The V gene's germline CDR1 is ENHRY and CDR2 SYGVKD. CDR3 in DNA: TGTGCCATCAGTCAGGGGGGGCGGGAAGTATACAATGAGCAGTTCTTC. It translates to CAISQGGREVYNEQFF.

The J gene is TRBJ2-2, the V gene TRBV20-1, with D possibly TRBD2 on 5 matching bases. The germline gives CDR1 DFQATT, CDR2 SNEGSKA (reference sequence). The CDR3 has 16 amino acids. Trimming took off 1 base at V and 6 bases at J, with 18 bases between the two ends. CDR3 sequence: CSARGRNKKGAGELFF. CDR3 nucleotides: TGCAGTGCTAGAGGCCGGAATAAGAAGGGAGCCGGGGAGCTGTTTTTT.

The V and J genes are TRBV4-1 and TRBJ2-2; the D is unclear. In germline, CDR1 is MGHRA, CDR2 YSYEKL. The germline V and J ends were trimmed by 0 bases and 4 bases, with 3 bases remaining between them. The CDR3 totals 13 residues. The CDR3 bases are TGCGCCAGCAGCCAAGACATCACCGGGGAGCTGTTTTTT. Translation gives CASSQDITGELFF.